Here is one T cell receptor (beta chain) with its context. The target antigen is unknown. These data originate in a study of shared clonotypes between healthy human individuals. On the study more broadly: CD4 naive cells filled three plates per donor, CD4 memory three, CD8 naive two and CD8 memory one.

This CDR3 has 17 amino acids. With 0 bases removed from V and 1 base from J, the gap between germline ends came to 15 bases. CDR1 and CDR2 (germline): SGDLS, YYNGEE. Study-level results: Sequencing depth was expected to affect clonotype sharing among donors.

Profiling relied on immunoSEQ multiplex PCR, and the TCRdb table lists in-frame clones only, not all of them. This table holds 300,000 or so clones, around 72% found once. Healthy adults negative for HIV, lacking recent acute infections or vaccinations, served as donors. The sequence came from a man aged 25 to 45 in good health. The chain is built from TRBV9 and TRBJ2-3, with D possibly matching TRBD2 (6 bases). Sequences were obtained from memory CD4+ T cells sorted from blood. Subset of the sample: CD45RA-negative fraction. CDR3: CASSVEAGSVGTDTQYF. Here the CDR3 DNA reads TGTGCCAGCAGCGTAGAGGCGGGATCGGTTGGCACAGATACGCAGTATTTT.